This T cell receptor (beta chain) was retrieved from a study of blood T cell repertoires in COVID-19. About the study: Sources were T cells, B-cell-depleted T cells, or PBMCs; the material itself was cDNA or gDNA.

Assay: immunoSEQ multiplex PCR; the TCRdb copy retains only in-frame clones and omits some. The sample has about 170,000 clones; 85% to 95% are singletons. The CDR3 sequence is 15 residues long. The V and J ends lost 2 bases and 0 bases respectively, with 10 bases between them. CDR1 is LNHDA and CDR2 is SQIVND in the germline V gene (reference sequence). The chain uses TRBV19 and TRBJ1-1, with D possibly TRBD1 on 6 matching bases. The sequencing input was peripheral blood. This receptor was identified in a man aged 45-65 years with acute or convalescent COVID-19. The DNA for the CDR3 is TGTGCCAGTAGTATACAACAGGGATTGAACACTGAAGCTTTCTTT. Translation: CASSIQQGLNTEAFF. Drawing the rest from reference TRBV19 and TRBJ1-1, the complete variable domain is DGGITQSPKYLFRKEGQNVTLSCEQNLNHDAMYWYRQDPGQGLRLIYYSQIVNDFQKGDIAEGYSVSREKKESFPLTVTSAQKNPTAFYLCASSIQQGLNTEAFFGQGTRLTVV.